Following are 11 T cell receptor beta chains from one sample sequenced in a study of blood T cells in healthy people across ages (dated by TCRdb to between 2014 and 2017). The method behind the library was 5' RACE. TCRdb shows the sequencer as Illumina HiSeq 2500. The second PCR ran for about 7 to 11 cycles and used a J-beta primer mix along with a sample-barcoded 5' primer. TCRdb reprocessing: public reads trimmed at Q25 with fastp, clones called with MiXCR, in-frame beta chains kept. Records with the same CDR3 protein are collapsed into one entry carrying the most frequent genes and DNA. This sample is represented by about 1.4 million distinct CDR3 sequences; approximately 60% of them were singletons. The ten largest clones capture approximately 7% of the sample. Material for sequencing was blood. The receptors stem from a young man in good health.

The V call is TRBV10-3, the J call TRBJ2-6; the D is unclear. The CDR3 is 17 amino acids. The germline V gene has CDR1 ENHRY and CDR2 SYGVKD. V gave up 0 bases and J gave up 0 bases, with 9 bases separating them. In DNA, the CDR3 is TGTGCCATCAGTGAGTCTACAATACTCTCTGGGGCCAACGTCCTGACTTTC. It encodes CAISESTILSGANVLTF.

V usage is TRBV20-1 and J usage is TRBJ2-5; 9 positions match TRBD1. Trimming cost V 5 bases and J 7 bases; bases outside gene matches: 11. The CDR3 is 14 residues long. CDR1 is DFQATT, CDR2 SNEGSKA, per germline (reference sequence). CDR3 amino acids: CSAYVGQGTGTQYF. As DNA, the CDR3 is TGCAGTGCTTACGTCGGACAGGGGACAGGGACCCAGTACTTC.

As to this clonotype: A read error may account for a junction end that differs from germline. V usage is TRBV7-2 and J usage is TRBJ2-7; D not certain. The germline CDR1 and CDR2 sequences are SGHTA and FQGNSA. The CDR3 is made up of 14 amino acids. CDR3 residues: CANSAYGPLYEQYF. The CDR3 DNA is TGTGCCAACAGCGCGTACGGACCGCTCTACGAGCAGTACTTC.

The rearrangement uses TRBV29-1 and TRBJ2-7; no clear D gene. This CDR3 contains 13 residues. CDR1 is SQVTM and CDR2 is ANQGSEA in the germline V gene. Trimming cost V 5 bases and J 6 bases, with 17 bases left between them. The CDR3 region has the DNA TGCAGCGTTCGAGAATCGGAGTGGGGCGAGCAGTACTTC. Translation gives CSVRESEWGEQYF.

The sample holds a few counts of this clonotype. The chain has TRBV2 and TRBJ2-7, with D hard to call. Per germline, CDR1 SNHLY and CDR2 FYNNEI. The CDR3 covers 13 residues. V lost 7 bases and J lost 0, with 10 bases in between. The CDR3 nucleotides read TGTGCCAGCATGGAGTCTCTCTCCTACGAGCAGTACTTC. Translated: CASMESLSYEQYF. The complete variable domain, with remaining parts taken from reference TRBV2 and TRBJ2-7, reads EPEVTQTPSHQVTQMGQEVILRCVPISNHLYFYWYRQILGQKVEFLVSFYNNEISEKSEIFDDQFSVERPDGSNFTLKIRSTKLEDSAMYFCASMESLSYEQYFGPGTRLTVT.

The gene calls are TRBV6-6 and TRBJ2-1; D not resolved. Trimming shortened V by 2 bases and J by 3 bases, and 5 bases separated the two germline ends. The germline V gene encodes CDR1 MNHNY and CDR2 SVGAGI (reference sequence). The CDR3 has 13 residues. The CDR3, as DNA: TGTGCCAGCAGTTACAAGGACTACAATGAGCAGTTCTTC. This gives the protein CASSYKDYNEQFF.

With regard to this clonotype: A much larger clone differs by one base, so this may be a read error. As DNA, the CDR3 is TGTGCCATCAGCGGACGAGCGGGAGATAATGAGCAGTTCTTC. Amino acids: CAISGRAGDNEQFF. The rearrangement links TRBV10-3 to TRBJ2-1, with 8 bases identical to TRBD2. Germline assignment: CDR1 ENHRY and CDR2 SYGVKD. The CDR3 spans 14 residues. V lost 6 bases to trimming and J lost 7 bases; unmatched junction nucleotides: 8.

Worth noting for this clonotype: Relative to the germline gene, one junction end is altered; a read error may explain this. V usage is TRBV29-1 and J usage is TRBJ2-5; tentative D call: TRBD1 (5 bases). Germline-derived CDR1 and CDR2 are SQVTM and ANQGSEA. This CDR3 is built from 13 residues. CDR3 loop: CSVEKTVRETQYF. In DNA form, the CDR3 reads TGCAGTGTTGAGAAGACAGTCCGAGAGACCCAGTACTTC.

The V gene is TRBV27, the J gene TRBJ2-7, with D possibly TRBD1 on 6 matching bases. The germline V gene encodes CDR1 MNHEY and CDR2 SMNVEV (reference sequence). V was cut by 1 base and J by 2 bases, with 15 bases left in between. This CDR3 spans 16 amino acids. DNA for the CDR3: TGTGCCAGCAGTTTATTAAGGGGATCAGGGGCCTACGAGCAGTACTTC. Translating it yields CASSLLRGSGAYEQYF.

The V call is TRBV20-1, the J call TRBJ1-2, with D hard to call. The ends were cut back, 1 base at V and 0 bases at J, with 18 bases in the middle. The CDR3 loop spans 17 amino acids. Germline assignment: CDR1 DFQATT and CDR2 SNEGSKA (reference sequence). CDR3 protein: CSARGLLFGVPNYGYTF. The CDR3 DNA follows: TGCAGTGCTAGAGGCCTTCTTTTTGGGGTACCTAACTATGGCTACACCTTC.

This clonotype has only a few counts. This rearrangement joins TRBV10-2 to TRBJ2-1; 13 bases fit TRBD2. CDR3 length: 19 residues. J gave up 13 bases and V 2 bases, and 20 bases lay outside the gene matches. Germline lookup yields CDR1 WSHSY and CDR2 SAAADI. The CDR3 here is CASSEIPLLAGGPQSFQFF. CDR3 nucleotides: TGCGCCAGCAGTGAGATCCCCCTACTAGCGGGAGGGCCCCAATCTTTTCAGTTCTTC.